Presented here are 26 T cell receptor beta chains from one specimen sequenced in a study of early T cells in non-severe SARS-CoV-2 infection. MiXCR was run by TCRdb on the 5' RACE reads, yielding one entry per CDR3 protein. The sample lists about 64,000 distinct CDR3 sequences, 20% occurring once. Sequenced material: whole blood, taken at baseline. These receptors were taken from an adult who was a healthcare worker with PCR-confirmed SARS-CoV-2 infection or an uninfected control (not recorded which).

DNA for the CDR3: TGTGCCAGCAGCCAAGACGGCAGGGCCACGCAGTATTTT. Translating it yields CASSQDGRATQYF. This sequence joins TRBV3-1 and TRBJ2-3; tentatively, D is TRBD1 (5 bases). Trimming took 0 bases from V and 9 from J, leaving 10 bases between them. This CDR3 contains 13 residues. Per the germline V gene, CDR1 is LGHDT and CDR2 is YNNKEL (reference sequence).

The J gene is TRBJ1-1, the V gene TRBV20-1; 8 bases fit TRBD1. Germline-derived CDR1 and CDR2 are DFQATT and SNEGSKA (reference sequence). CDR3 length: 13 residues. V shed 7 bases and J 0 bases; nucleotides not matched to a gene: 4. CDR3 sequence: CSVATGVNTEAFF. The CDR3 region has the DNA TGCAGTGTCGCGACAGGGGTGAACACTGAAGCTTTCTTT.

This clonotype came up a few times. This rearrangement joins TRBV4-1 to TRBJ2-7; TRBD1 matches at 8 bases. The V gene end was trimmed by 1 base and the J gene end by 4 bases; junction bases not matched to a gene: 0. CDR3 length: 13 amino acids. Germline V gene sequence: CDR1 MGHRA, CDR2 YSYEKL. CDR3 nucleotide sequence: TGCGCCAGCAGCCAAGGGACAGGGTACGAGCAGTACTTC. Amino acids: CASSQGTGYEQYF.

This clonotype was seen only a few times. The chain is built from TRBV5-1 and TRBJ1-1; D remains ambiguous. Germline loops: CDR1 SGHRS, CDR2 YFSETQ. The CDR3 runs 13 residues. Trimming pared 0 bases from V and 9 bases from J, leaving 12 bases between. CDR3 sequence (DNA): TGCGCCAGCAGCTTGGACAGTAACTACCAAGCTTTCTTT. As protein: CASSLDSNYQAFF.

The chain combines TRBV9 with TRBJ1-6; unclear D gene. The CDR3 loop spans 13 amino acids. CDR1 and CDR2 (germline): SGDLS, YYNGEE. V was shortened by 5 bases and J by 7 bases, with 10 bases between the two germline ends. CDR3 amino acids: CASSPDGNSPLHF. The CDR3 bases are TGTGCCAGCAGTCCGGACGGAAATTCACCCCTCCACTTT.

This clonotype was counted a few times. The gene calls are TRBV27 and TRBJ2-1; tentatively, D is TRBD1 or TRBD2 (5 bases each). The V gene lost 8 bases and the J gene lost 0 bases, with 14 bases spanning the gap. Germline-derived CDR1 and CDR2 are MNHEY and SMNVEV (reference sequence). CDR3 length: 15 residues. CDR3: CASGGRVNSYNEQFF. Here the CDR3 DNA reads TGTGCCAGCGGGGGTCGGGTAAACTCCTACAATGAGCAGTTCTTC.

In its sample, this clonotype was seen a few times. The chain recombines TRBV9 with TRBJ2-7; 11 nucleotides agree with TRBD1. From germline, CDR1 is SGDLS and CDR2 YYNGEE. Trimming at V came to 4 bases and at J to 6 bases, leaving 6 bases not matched to a gene. The CDR3 covers 14 residues. CDR3 DNA: TGTGCCAGCAGCCAAGGGACAGGGGGAGGCGAGCAGTACTTC. Its translation: CASSQGTGGGEQYF. The complete variable domain, with remaining parts taken from reference TRBV9 and TRBJ2-7, reads DSGVTQTPKHLITATGQRVTLRCSPRSGDLSVYWYQQSLDQGLQFLIQYYNGEERAKGNILERFSAQQFPDLHSELNLSSLELGDSALYFCASSQGTGGGEQYFGPGTRLTVT.

The sample holds many counts of this clonotype. The V gene is TRBV12-3 or TRBV12-4, the J gene TRBJ1-1; D is unclear. The V end lost 2 bases, the J end lost 13 bases, and 14 bases lay between the germline ends. This CDR3 has 12 residues. The CDR3 DNA is TGTGCCAGCAGTTTACCCTCTGGTTATAGTTTCTTT. Protein: CASSLPSGYSFF.

This clonotype occurred a few times. This chain uses TRBV6-5 with TRBJ1-1; D uncertain. Trimming took 0 bases from V and 7 from J, leaving 6 bases between them. The CDR3 spans 12 residues. Per germline, CDR1 MNHEY and CDR2 SVGAGI. The CDR3 here is CASSYSGSEAFF. CDR3 DNA sequence: TGTGCCAGCAGTTACTCCGGGAGTGAAGCTTTCTTT.

The J gene is TRBJ2-3, the V gene TRBV30; 8 bases are a match to TRBD1. V lost 4 bases to trimming and J lost 4 bases; unmatched junction nucleotides: 10. Germline V gene sequence: CDR1 GTSNPN, CDR2 SVGIG (reference sequence). The CDR3 has 15 residues. In DNA form, the CDR3 reads TGTGCCTGGAACATGGACAGGGTAGTGGCAGATACGCAGTATTTT. Translation: CAWNMDRVVADTQYF.

This clonotype was observed once. The junction departs from germline at one end; a sequencing error may be responsible. The chain uses TRBV18 and TRBJ1-2; D is possibly TRBD1 (6 bases). This CDR3 has 13 residues. The germline CDR1 and CDR2 sequences are KGHSH and LQKENI. The CDR3 DNA is TGTGTCAGCTCACGGGACACCAACTATGGCTACACCTTC. This codes for CVSSRDTNYGYTF.

In its sample, this clonotype was seen a few times. The V gene is TRBV11-3, the J gene TRBJ1-1, with 9 bases that match TRBD1. The length of the CDR3 is 15 residues. The V gene's germline CDR1 is SGHNT and CDR2 YENEEA. The ends lost 5 bases at V and 4 bases at J; junction bases unmatched: 8. The CDR3 nucleotides read TGTGCCAGCAGCCACGGACAGGGGTTGGGCACTGAAGCTTTCTTT. This sequence encodes CASSHGQGLGTEAFF.

The chain links TRBV6-1 to TRBJ2-4; 7 nucleotides line up with TRBD1. This CDR3 contains 13 residues. With V trimmed by 8 bases and J by 3 bases, 4 bases remained unmatched. CDR1 MNHNS and CDR2 SASEGT come from the germline V gene. CDR3 sequence reads: CASSRDSKNIQYF. CDR3 sequence (DNA): TGTGCCAGCTCTCGGGACAGCAAAAACATTCAGTACTTC.

As for this clonotype: A much larger clone differs from this one at a single base, so this may be a read error. The chain joins TRBV3-1 to TRBJ2-5; D not resolved. There are 11 residues in the CDR3. V dropped 2 bases and J dropped 4 bases, with 2 bases sitting between them. From germline, CDR1 is LGHDT and CDR2 YNNKEL (reference sequence). CDR3 nucleotide sequence: TGTGCCAGCAGCCAAAGAGAGACCCAGTACTTC. It translates to CASSQRETQYF.

This clonotype was seen a handful of times. An end of the junction does not agree with germline; a read error may underlie this. V and J are TRBV11-2 and TRBJ1-5; the match to TRBD1 covers 9 bases. Germline lookup yields CDR1 SGHAT and CDR2 FQNNGV. The CDR3 covers 15 residues. The CDR3 loop is CASSLGGTGNQPQHF. In nucleotides, the CDR3 is TGTGCCAGCAGTTTAGGTGGGACAGGGAATCAGCCCCAGCATTTT.

This clonotype was recorded a few times. V gene TRBV5-1 combines with J gene TRBJ2-7; 10 bases match TRBD2. This CDR3 has 16 amino acids. V dropped 4 bases and J dropped 2; count of bases not matched to a gene: 9. Germline values: CDR1 SGHRS, CDR2 YFSETQ. This CDR3 is CASSLGLAGGTYEQYF. The CDR3 DNA reads as TGCGCCAGCAGCCTCGGATTAGCGGGGGGAACCTACGAGCAGTACTTC. Looking up the rest from reference TRBV5-1 and TRBJ2-7 gives the full variable domain: KAGVTQTPRYLIKTRGQQVTLSCSPISGHRSVSWYQQTPGQGLQFLFEYFSETQRNKGNFPGRFSGRQFSNSRSEMNVSTLELGDSALYLCASSLGLAGGTYEQYFGPGTRLTVT.

There are a few counts of this clonotype. The chain carries TRBV5-5 and TRBJ1-4; D remains ambiguous. V dropped 4 bases and J dropped 5 bases, with 18 bases sitting between them. The V gene's germline CDR1 is SGHKS and CDR2 YYEKEE (reference sequence). This CDR3 region has 16 residues. The CDR3 region has the DNA TGTGCCAGCAGCCTATGGTTTAGGACGGAGAATGAAAAACTGTTTTTT. Residues: CASSLWFRTENEKLFF.

As regards this clonotype: Given the absence of the conserved phenylalanine or tryptophan at the CDR3 end, a read error is likely. The chain uses TRBV6-6 and TRBJ1-1; 7 nucleotides align to TRBD1. Germline CDR1 and CDR2: MNHNY and SVGAGI (reference sequence). Trimming at V came to 5 bases and at J to 1 base, leaving 10 bases not matched to a gene. The CDR3 consists of 16 residues. The CDR3 is CASSTGTALQNTEAFS. DNA of the CDR3: TGTGCCAGCAGTACCGGGACAGCCCTTCAGAACACTGAAGCTTTCTCT.

This clonotype has only a few counts. V gene TRBV3-1 combines with J gene TRBJ1-6, with D hard to call. This CDR3 region has 14 residues. Germline V gene data show CDR1 as LGHDT and CDR2 as YNNKEL (reference sequence). The V and J ends lost 2 bases and 6 bases respectively, with 8 bases between them. CDR3 amino acids: CASSQRSGNSPLHF. The CDR3 region has the DNA TGTGCCAGCAGCCAACGGTCCGGTAATTCACCCCTCCACTTT.

Only a few counts were recorded for this clonotype. The chain couples TRBV3-1 to TRBJ2-3, with D unresolved. V dropped 3 bases and J dropped 6 bases, with 4 bases sitting between them. Germline V gives CDR1 LGHDT, CDR2 YNNKEL (reference sequence). The CDR3 runs to 11 residues. The CDR3 loop reads CASSHADTQYF. CDR3 in DNA: TGTGCCAGCAGCCACGCGGATACGCAGTATTTT.

The chain uses TRBV12-5 and TRBJ1-2; D may be TRBD1 (6 bases). Germline loops: CDR1 LGHNT, CDR2 FRNRAP. The CDR3 covers 15 residues. The V gene lost 7 bases and the J gene lost 3 bases, with 18 bases spanning the gap. CDR3 residues: CASALFRGGDYGYTF. The CDR3, as DNA: TGTGCTAGTGCCCTCTTCAGGGGAGGTGACTATGGCTACACCTTC.

The chain joins TRBV3-1 to TRBJ1-1; tentatively, D is TRBD1 (6 bases). CDR3 length: 14 residues. Trimming pared 6 bases from V and 4 bases from J, leaving 15 bases between. Germline assignment: CDR1 LGHDT and CDR2 YNNKEL (reference sequence). In DNA form, the CDR3 reads TGTGCCAGCAGGGACACAGGGCCCCGCACTGAAGCTTTCTTT. Its protein product is CASRDTGPRTEAFF.

V gene TRBV5-1 combines with J gene TRBJ1-5, with TRBD1 matching over 12 bases. J gave up 3 bases and V 4 bases, and 5 bases lay outside the gene matches. This CDR3 is 16 amino acids long. Germline V gene lookup returns CDR1 SGHRS and CDR2 YFSETQ. As DNA, the CDR3 is TGCGCCAGCAGCCTTGGGACAGGGGGCCTCAATCAGCCCCAGCATTTT. This gives the protein CASSLGTGGLNQPQHF.

Many counts were recorded for this clonotype. V usage is TRBV6-5 and J usage is TRBJ2-1, with 8 nucleotides matching TRBD1. The germline gives CDR1 MNHEY, CDR2 SVGAGI. Losses at the gene ends were 5 bases for V and 8 bases for J; bases not matched to a gene: 5. The CDR3 totals 13 residues. As DNA, the CDR3 is TGTGCCAGCAGTGAATCGACAGGGGATGAGCAGTTCTTC. Protein sequence: CASSESTGDEQFF.

The chain is built from TRBV7-2 and TRBJ1-5; D might be TRBD1 (6 bases). This CDR3 has 14 residues. Between the trimmed V and J ends, which lost 5 bases and 7 bases, there was a span of 15 bases. In germline, CDR1 is SGHTA, CDR2 FQGNSA. The CDR3 sequence: CASSPYRAGQPQHF. The CDR3 DNA reads TGTGCCAGCAGCCCCTACAGGGCGGGGCAGCCCCAGCATTTT.

The chain recombines TRBV7-8 with TRBJ1-6; D is undetermined. The CDR3 contains 15 residues. Trimming removed 5 bases from V and 9 bases from J, with 17 bases in between. Germline loops: CDR1 SGHVS, CDR2 FQNEAQ. CDR3 sequence (DNA): TGTGCCAGCAGCCTAGAGCCTAACCCTCGTTCACCCCTCCACTTT. Translating it yields CASSLEPNPRSPLHF.